One and the same sample provided the 26 T cell receptor beta chains below, sequenced in a study of T cells in Graves' hyperthyroidism and ophthalmopathy. TCR beta CDR3 regions were amplified from RNA. First-round RT-PCR of the TCR CDR3 relied on the HTBI primer set. MiXCR, applied by TCRdb to the multiplex PCR reads, yields one record per CDR3 protein. This table holds 500,000 or so distinct CDR3 sequences, about 16% found once. Specimen: blood. These TCRs come from a woman in her 30s with Graves' ophthalmopathy.

V usage is TRBV15 and J usage is TRBJ1-2, with D possibly matching TRBD1 (5 bases). CDR1 is LNHNV, CDR2 YYDKDF, per germline (reference sequence). CDR3 length: 14 amino acids. V was shortened by 1 base and J by 3 bases, with 9 bases between the two germline ends. The CDR3 DNA reads as TGTGCCACCAGCAGAGGAGGGGTGGACTATGGCTACACCTTC. It codes for CATSRGGVDYGYTF.

This clonotype was observed a few times. The V gene is TRBV18, the J gene TRBJ2-2, with TRBD2 identical over 11 bases. Germline V gene sequence: CDR1 KGHSH, CDR2 LQKENI. V shed 0 bases and J 4 bases; nucleotides not matched to a gene: 7. CDR3 size: 18 residues. CDR3 sequence: CASSPPILAGGGTGELFF. In nucleotides, the CDR3 is TGTGCCAGCTCACCACCGATTCTAGCGGGAGGCGGCACCGGGGAGCTGTTTTTT.

This clonotype was found many times. The chain links TRBV12-3 or TRBV12-4 to TRBJ2-3; TRBD1 agrees at 9 bases. V was pared by 4 bases and J by 5 bases, with 4 bases of the junction left unmatched. The CDR3 consists of 14 residues. The CDR3 reads CASSYGQGKDTQYF. CDR3 bases: TGTGCCAGCAGTTACGGACAGGGGAAAGATACGCAGTATTTT.

This clonotype was seen many times. The chain couples TRBV30 to TRBJ2-5; TRBD2 might be the D (6 bases). This CDR3 contains 12 residues. The germline V and J ends were trimmed by 2 bases and 8 bases, with 12 bases remaining between them. Germline CDR1 is GTSNPN and CDR2 is SVGIG (reference sequence). The chain's CDR3 is CAWSLSGRTQYF. DNA for the CDR3: TGTGCCTGGAGTTTGAGCGGGCGTACCCAGTACTTC.

This clonotype was seen at least ten times. The genes are TRBV7-9 and TRBJ2-1; possible D gene TRBD2, 6 bases. Trimming removed 5 bases at V and 9 bases at J, with 23 bases between. Per the germline V gene, CDR1 is SEHNR and CDR2 is FQNEAQ (reference sequence). The CDR3 contains 16 residues. The CDR3 spells CASSRPGLATLAEQFF. CDR3 bases: TGTGCCAGCAGCCGCCCGGGACTCGCAACACTGGCTGAGCAGTTCTTC.

This clonotype was counted ten times or more. The genes are TRBV7-2 and TRBJ2-1; 7 bases match TRBD2. This CDR3 comprises 14 residues. Looked up from germline, CDR1 is SGHTA and CDR2 is FQGNSA. V was pared by 5 bases and J by 4 bases, with 5 bases of the junction left unmatched. The CDR3 sequence is CASSPGLTYNEQFF. In nucleotides, the CDR3 is TGTGCCAGCAGCCCGGGACTAACTTACAATGAGCAGTTCTTC.

The chain combines TRBV6-1 with TRBJ2-5, with 8 bases matching TRBD2. This CDR3 has 15 amino acids. Trimming took 5 bases from V and 4 from J; bases not matched to a gene: 9. Germline V gives CDR1 MNHNS, CDR2 SASEGT. CDR3 bases: TGTGCCAGCAGTTATGACGGGAGGGCTGGAGAGACCCAGTACTTC. Residues: CASSYDGRAGETQYF.

This clonotype was counted at least ten times. This chain joins TRBV30 and TRBJ2-3, with D possibly matching TRBD2 (7 bases). Germline assignment: CDR1 GTSNPN and CDR2 SVGIG (reference sequence). This CDR3 spans 15 amino acids. With 3 bases removed from V and 1 base from J, the gap between germline ends came to 14 bases. The DNA for the CDR3 is TGTGCCTGGAGAGCTTCGGGGGGCCGCACAGATACGCAGTATTTT. This translates into CAWRASGGRTDTQYF.

This chain joins TRBV5-6 and TRBJ2-5; D may be TRBD1 or TRBD2 (5 bases each). Germline V gene sequence: CDR1 SGHDT, CDR2 YYEEEE. Trimming took off 2 bases at V and 7 bases at J, with 9 bases between the two ends. The CDR3 length is 12 residues. CDR3 loop: CASSLIGGTQYF. The CDR3 DNA reads as TGTGCCAGCAGCTTAATTGGGGGGACCCAGTACTTC.

This clonotype showed up many times. The rearrangement uses TRBV28 and TRBJ2-3; D gene uncertain. There are 16 residues in the CDR3. Trimming removed 11 bases from V and 0 bases from J, with 21 bases in between. The V gene's germline CDR1 is MDHEN and CDR2 SYDVKM. The CDR3 sequence: CACQPQPSQSTDTQYF. The CDR3 DNA is TGTGCCTGCCAACCTCAGCCGTCCCAGAGCACAGATACGCAGTATTTT.

This clonotype was seen at least ten times. The V call is TRBV28, the J call TRBJ1-1, with D unresolved. Germline lookup yields CDR1 MDHEN and CDR2 SYDVKM. The V end was cut by 4 bases, the J end by 0 bases, with 24 bases between. The CDR3 extends over 19 amino acids. The CDR3 nucleotides are TGTGCCAGCAGTTCAATATGGGAAACGGGAGTGATAATGAACACTGAAGCTTTCTTT. As protein: CASSSIWETGVIMNTEAFF.

This clonotype was seen more than once but under ten times. The gene calls are TRBV18 and TRBJ2-2; the match to TRBD1 covers 8 bases. Germline CDR1 KGHSH, CDR2 LQKENI. Unmatched junction bases numbered 3, after V lost 0 bases and J lost 6 bases. This CDR3 contains 15 residues. The CDR3 region has the DNA TGTGCCAGCTCACCACCGGCAGGGGGCCCCGGGGAGCTGTTTTTT. This encodes CASSPPAGGPGELFF.

This clonotype was detected many times. The chain uses TRBV28 and TRBJ2-1; 8 nucleotides line up with TRBD1. The CDR3 has 15 amino acids. With V trimmed by 2 bases and J by 15 bases, 15 bases remained unmatched. Germline V gives CDR1 MDHEN, CDR2 SYDVKM. CDR3 loop: CASSLGGTGLGSRFF. As DNA, the CDR3 is TGTGCCAGCAGTTTAGGCGGGACAGGTTTGGGTAGTAGGTTCTTC.

This clonotype was found a few times. The J gene is TRBJ2-7, the V gene TRBV7-3, with D perhaps TRBD2 (6 bases). This CDR3 spans 16 amino acids. Trimming took off 0 bases at V and 2 bases at J, with 14 bases between the two ends. Germline V lookup: CDR1 SGHTA, CDR2 FQGTGA. The CDR3 coding sequence is TGTGCCAGCAGCTTAACGAGTATCGGGGGACCCTACGAGCAGTACTTC. Translated: CASSLTSIGGPYEQYF.

This clonotype has at least ten counts. The chain recombines TRBV28 with TRBJ2-7; possibly TRBD1 for D (5 bases). Trimming stripped 2 bases from V and 2 bases from J, with 7 bases between. CDR3 length: 13 residues. Germline CDR1 reads MDHEN; CDR2 reads SYDVKM. The CDR3 DNA reads TGTGCCAGCAGTTTACAGGGCCCCTACGAGCAGTACTTC. Amino acids: CASSLQGPYEQYF.

There are many counts of this clonotype. This chain connects TRBV7-3 to TRBJ2-1, with 8 nucleotides matching TRBD2. The CDR3 totals 16 residues. Looked up from germline, CDR1 is SGHTA and CDR2 is FQGTGA. Losses at the gene ends were 2 bases for V and 1 base for J; bases not matched to a gene: 4. The CDR3 region is CASSLAAGESYNEQFF. CDR3 nucleotide sequence: TGTGCCAGCAGCTTAGCAGCGGGAGAGTCCTACAATGAGCAGTTCTTC.

This clonotype was observed once. The germline gene is not matched at one end of the junction; a read error may be the cause. This chain joins TRBV28 and TRBJ2-7; D possibly uses TRBD1 or TRBD2 (5 bases each). The CDR3 has 15 residues. The V gene's germline CDR1 is MDHEN and CDR2 SYDVKM. CDR3 sequence reads: CASNQVGVSSYGQYF. CDR3 bases: TGTGCCAGCAACCAGGTGGGGGTTAGCTCCTACGGGCAGTACTTC. Filled out from reference TRBV28 and TRBJ2-7, the complete variable domain reads DVKVTQSSRYLVKRTGEKVFLECVQDMDHENMFWYRQDPGLGLRLIYFSYDVKMKEKGDIPEGYSVSREKKERFSLILESASTNQTSMYLCASNQVGVSSYGQYFGPGTRLTVT.

The V and J genes are TRBV6-1 and TRBJ2-2; D possibly matches TRBD1 or TRBD2 (7 bases each). V dropped 5 bases and J dropped 6 bases, with 16 bases sitting between them. The CDR3 sequence is 15 residues long. The germline V gene has CDR1 MNHNS and CDR2 SASEGT. The CDR3 region is CASSPTGEGAGELFF. DNA for the CDR3: TGTGCCAGCAGTCCAACAGGGGAGGGCGCCGGGGAGCTGTTTTTT.

This clonotype was counted many times. The V call is TRBV20-1, the J call TRBJ1-2; D remains unclear. The V gene lost 0 bases and the J gene lost 0 bases, with 8 bases spanning the gap. This CDR3 is built from 14 residues. Germline-derived CDR1 and CDR2 are DFQATT and SNEGSKA (reference sequence). CDR3 protein: CSARDARTNYGYTF. The DNA of the CDR3 is TGCAGTGCTAGAGATGCAAGAACTAACTATGGCTACACCTTC.

This clonotype was seen at least ten times. The CDR3 loop is CSARQGAETQYF. In nucleotides, the CDR3 is TGCAGTGCACGACAGGGGGCCGAGACCCAGTACTTC. This chain joins TRBV20-1 and TRBJ2-5; the match to TRBD1 covers 10 bases. V gave up 6 bases and J gave up 5 bases; unmatched junction bases: 3. CDR1 is DFQATT and CDR2 is SNEGSKA in the germline V gene (reference sequence). The CDR3 covers 12 residues.

This chain links TRBV19 with TRBJ1-2, with D possibly TRBD1 on 5 matching bases. The germline CDR1 and CDR2 sequences are LNHDA and SQIVND (reference sequence). V lost 5 bases and J lost 3, with 10 bases in between. The CDR3 contains 13 residues. The CDR3 DNA follows: TGTGCCAGTAGTCGTGGGGACTACTATGGCTACACCTTC. Translated: CASSRGDYYGYTF. The full variable domain, with the rest looked up from reference TRBV19 and TRBJ1-2, is DGGITQSPKYLFRKEGQNVTLSCEQNLNHDAMYWYRQDPGQGLRLIYYSQIVNDFQKGDIAEGYSVSREKKESFPLTVTSAQKNPTAFYLCASSRGDYYGYTFGSGTRLTVV.

This clonotype was seen ten or more times. The rearrangement joins TRBV7-8 to TRBJ2-1; TRBD2 aligns across 9 bases. Trimming cost V 3 bases and J 5 bases; bases outside gene matches: 2. Per germline, CDR1 SGHVS and CDR2 FQNEAQ. CDR3 size: 14 residues. The CDR3 nucleotides are TGTGCCAGCAGCTTCTCTAGCGGGAACAATGAGCAGTTCTTC. Translating it yields CASSFSSGNNEQFF.

This clonotype came up a few times. The chain links TRBV7-2 to TRBJ2-5; D tentatively reads TRBD1 or TRBD2 (5 bases each). This CDR3 comprises 11 residues. Trimming left V 8 bases short and J 5 bases short, with 9 bases between. CDR1 and CDR2 from the germline V gene are SGHTA and FQGNSA. CDR3 region: CASGWGETQYF. Here the CDR3 DNA reads TGTGCCAGCGGATGGGGGGAGACCCAGTACTTC.

This clonotype appeared many times. The CDR3 DNA reads TGTGCCAGCAGCTCGGGCGTGGACGAGCAGTACTTC. This translates into CASSSGVDEQYF. The gene calls are TRBV7-2 and TRBJ2-7; unclear D gene. CDR3 length: 12 residues. V was shortened by 4 bases and J by 5 bases, with 9 bases between the two germline ends. CDR1 is SGHTA and CDR2 is FQGNSA in the germline V gene.

This clonotype appeared many times. The chain has TRBV30 and TRBJ2-7, with a tentative D call TRBD2 (6 bases). The CDR3 consists of 15 residues. Trimming pared 7 bases from V and 3 bases from J, leaving 22 bases between. CDR1 is GTSNPN and CDR2 is SVGIG in the germline V gene (reference sequence). CDR3 in DNA: TGTGCCTCGGATGAGTCGGGGGAAACCTACTACGAGCAGTACTTC. Its protein is CASDESGETYYEQYF.

This clonotype appeared a few times. This rearrangement joins TRBV4-3 to TRBJ2-1; D is unclear. V lost 4 bases and J lost 4, with 11 bases in between. Germline lookup yields CDR1 LGHNA and CDR2 YSLEER. The CDR3 spans 14 residues. DNA of the CDR3: TGCGCCAGCAGCCTTTGGGGATCATACAATGAGCAGTTCTTC. It translates to CASSLWGSYNEQFF.